This is a list of T cell receptor beta chains from one sample in a study of CD8+ T cells in alopecia areata. Only in-frame clones appear in the TCRdb table, and some are missing; sequencing was by immunoSEQ multiplex PCR. The sample has approximately 63,000 clones; approximately 60% are singletons. This material consisted of CD8+ T cells sorted from blood, taken at week 0. Every receptor here comes from a human donor with alopecia areata. Both conserved end residues are part of each CDR3. The D gene is left open where the match is weak. Clone size is not always given. Where it is, it says once, few, many or a class for expanded clones.

V	J	D	size	CDR3	DNA
TRBV5-1	TRBJ2-7	-	-	CASSLAGPPSYEQYF	TGCGCCAGCAGCTTGGCAGGACCGCCTTCCTACGAGCAGTACTTC
TRBV18	TRBJ1-5	-	few	CASSSRHRAAQHF	TGTGCCAGCTCTAGCAGACACAGGGCGGCCCAGCATTTT
TRBV7-6	TRBJ1-1	-	-	CASSAKVGRTEAFF	TGTGCCAGCAGCGCCAAGGTCGGGAGGACTGAAGCTTTCTTT
TRBV5-6	TRBJ2-5	TRBD2	-	CASSFVTSGAQETQYF	TGTGCCAGCAGCTTTGTCACTAGCGGGGCCCAAGAGACCCAGTACTTC
TRBV7-9	TRBJ2-1	-	-	CASSLGSGPEQFF	TGTGCCAGCAGCTTAGGAAGCGGGCCGGAGCAGTTCTTC
TRBV2	TRBJ2-2	-	-	CASSDWGGENENTGELFF	TGTGCCAGCAGTGATTGGGGGGGCGAGAACGAGAACACCGGGGAGCTGTTTTTT
TRBV7-3	TRBJ1-5	-	-	CASSLMSGWDSNQPQHF	TGTGCCAGCAGCTTGATGTCGGGTTGGGATAGCAATCAGCCCCAGCATTTT
TRBV6-6	TRBJ2-7	-	-	CASSYSASAYEQYF	TGTGCCAGCAGTTACTCAGCTAGCGCCTACGAGCAGTACTTC
TRBV5-1	TRBJ1-2	-	-	CASSPGGGNYGYTF	TGCGCCAGCAGCCCCGGAGGGGGAAACTATGGCTACACCTTC
TRBV28	TRBJ2-1	-	-	CASRRPPSSYNEQFF	TGTGCCAGCAGACGGCCCCCCAGCTCCTACAATGAGCAGTTCTTC
TRBV5-1	TRBJ2-2	TRBD2	-	CASSLDSGMNTGELFF	TGCGCCAGCAGCTTGGATAGCGGGATGAACACCGGGGAGCTGTTTTTT
TRBV20-1	TRBJ2-1	-	-	CSARVATEQFF	TGCAGTGCTAGAGTAGCGACCGAGCAGTTCTTC
TRBV15	TRBJ2-3	TRBD1	-	CATSRENRGITDTQYF	TGTGCCACCAGCAGAGAAAACAGGGGGATAACAGATACGCAGTATTTT
TRBV7-3	TRBJ2-3	TRBD2	-	CASSSTGTSGTDTQYF	TGTGCCAGCAGCTCCACCGGGACTAGCGGCACAGATACGCAGTATTTT
TRBV29-1	TRBJ1-2	-	-	CSVEDRTNYGYTF	TGCAGCGTTGAAGACAGAACCAACTATGGCTACACCTTC
TRBV7-2	TRBJ2-5	-	few	CASSLSVWEETQYF	TGTGCCAGCAGCTTATCAGTTTGGGAAGAGACCCAGTACTTC
TRBV5-1	TRBJ2-7	TRBD2	-	CASSLGSGGPPEQCF	TGCGCCAGCAGCTTGGGAAGCGGGGGGCCCCCTGAGCAGTGCTTC
TRBV5-1	TRBJ2-7	-	-	CASSLGDGPYEQYF	TGCGCCAGCAGCTTGGGGGACGGCCCCTACGAGCAGTACTTC
TRBV9	TRBJ1-2	TRBD1	-	CASSVVGQGGYTF	TGTGCCAGCAGCGTAGTTGGACAGGGGGGCTACACCTTC
TRBV5-4	TRBJ2-2	-	few	CASSYRLRGATGELFF	TGTGCCAGCAGCTATCGACTGAGAGGGGCCACCGGGGAGCTGTTTTTT
TRBV7-6	TRBJ2-7	-	-	CASSLVEGPSYEQYF	TGTGCCAGCAGCTTAGTGGAGGGCCCCTCCTACGAGCAGTACTTC
TRBV5-6	TRBJ2-1	-	few	CASSLAGPYNEQFF	TGTGCCAGCAGCTTGGCCGGACCCTACAATGAGCAGTTCTTC
TRBV5-6	TRBJ2-5	TRBD1	-	CASSSPGQLQETQYF	TGTGCCAGCAGCTCACCGGGACAGCTACAAGAGACCCAGTACTTC
TRBV5-1	TRBJ1-5	-	-	CASSLAPGSNQPQHF	TGCGCCAGCAGCTTGGCCCCAGGTAGCAATCAGCCCCAGCATTTT
TRBV4-2	TRBJ2-5	TRBD2	medium-sized	CASSQIAGDQETQYF	TGTGCCAGCAGCCAAATCGCGGGGGACCAAGAGACCCAGTACTTC
TRBV27	TRBJ2-3	TRBD2	-	CASSSGLAGFTDTQYF	TGTGCCAGCAGTTCCGGACTAGCGGGATTCACAGATACGCAGTATTTT
TRBV5-6	TRBJ2-2	-	-	CASSPGAGELFF	TGTGCCAGCAGCCCAGGAGCAGGGGAGCTGTTTTTT
TRBV4-3	TRBJ2-2	-	few	CASSQLRLTGELFF	TGCGCCAGCAGCCAACTCAGGCTCACCGGGGAGCTGTTTTTT
TRBV30	TRBJ2-7	-	-	CAWRGTTYEQYF	TGTGCCTGGAGGGGGACCACCTACGAGCAGTACTTC
TRBV7-9	TRBJ2-7	-	-	CASSLVSGTAAYEQYF	TGTGCCAGCAGCTTAGTGTCCGGGACCGCGGCCTACGAGCAGTACTTC
TRBV9	TRBJ1-6	-	-	CASSVGNSPLHF	TGTGCCAGCAGCGTAGGAAATTCACCCCTCCACTTT
TRBV7-9	TRBJ1-6	TRBD1	-	CASSLAGTGNSPLHF	TGTGCCAGCAGCTTAGCCGGGACAGGGAATTCACCCCTCCACTTT
TRBV14	TRBJ2-1	TRBD2	-	CASSTSAEANEQFF	TGTGCCAGCAGTACTAGCGCCGAGGCCAATGAGCAGTTCTTC